This T cell receptor (beta chain) was captured in a study of beta chain features in type 1 diabetes. General observations from the study: Shorter TCRB CDR3s, moderately but significantly so, were found in Type 1 diabetes patients in all four CD4+ subsets.

Expressed TCRB transcripts were sequenced, since all the RNA that had been isolated was reverse transcribed. Sequencing was performed with immunoSEQ multiplex PCR; in TCRdb, only in-frame clones are kept and a portion is missing. The data show 150,000 to 200,000 clones, with approximately 8.7% seen just once and about 0.75% held by the top ten. To note about this clone: The antigen remains unidentified.

The CDR3 extends over 15 amino acids. V shed 2 bases, J shed 5 bases, and the junction held 8 bases outside the gene matches. CDR1 and CDR2 (germline): SGHTA, FQGNSA. The receptor comes from a woman between 25 and 40 years old with type 1 diabetes. The sample consisted of central memory CD4+ T cells from blood. This chain connects TRBV7-2 to TRBJ2-7; 8 bases align to TRBD2. CDR3 protein: CASSLLESGSDEQYF. In DNA form, the CDR3 reads TGTGCCAGCAGCTTATTGGAAAGCGGGAGTGACGAGCAGTACTTC. The full variable domain, its missing parts supplied by reference TRBV7-2 and TRBJ2-7, is GAGVSQSPSNKVTEKGKDVELRCDPISGHTALYWYRQSLGQGLEFLIYFQGNSAPDKSGLPSDRFSAERTGGSVSTLTIQRTQQEDSAVYLCASSLLESGSDEQYFGPGTRLTVT.